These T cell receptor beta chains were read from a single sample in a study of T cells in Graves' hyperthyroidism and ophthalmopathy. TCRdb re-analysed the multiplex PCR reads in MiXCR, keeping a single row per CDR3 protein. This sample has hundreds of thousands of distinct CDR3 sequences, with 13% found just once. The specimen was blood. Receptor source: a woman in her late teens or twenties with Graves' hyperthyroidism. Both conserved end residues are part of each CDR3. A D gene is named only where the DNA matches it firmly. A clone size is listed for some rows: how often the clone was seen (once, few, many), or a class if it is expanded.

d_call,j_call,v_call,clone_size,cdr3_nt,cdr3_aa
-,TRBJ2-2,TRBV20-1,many,TGCAGTGCTGTTCGACGTGCGAACACCGGGGAGCTGTTTTTT,CSAVRRANTGELFF
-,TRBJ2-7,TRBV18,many,TGTGCCAGCTCAACGTATAGCGACAGCTCCTACGAGCAGTACTTC,CASSTYSDSSYEQYF
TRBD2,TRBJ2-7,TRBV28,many,TGTGCCAGCAGTTCCCAGACACTAGCGGGAGGGCACCCCTACGAGCAGTACTTC,CASSSQTLAGGHPYEQYF
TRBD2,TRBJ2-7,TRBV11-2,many,TGTGCCAGCAGCCAAGGACTAGCTCGCGAGCAGTACTTC,CASSQGLAREQYF
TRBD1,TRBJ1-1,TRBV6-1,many,TGTGCCAGCGGAAGGAACAGGGGGCAACCTTTCTTT,CASGRNRGQPFF
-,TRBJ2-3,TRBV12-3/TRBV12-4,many,TGTGCCAGCATCAACGCGAGGGGAAGCACAGATACGCAGTATTTT,CASINARGSTDTQYF
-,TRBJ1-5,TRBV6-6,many,TGTGCCAGCAGTTACGGTCCTTTCGGTCAGCCCCAGCATTTT,CASSYGPFGQPQHF
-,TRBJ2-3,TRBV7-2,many,TGTGCCAGCAGCCCAGGGGCGGGCTTTCAGAATACGCAGTATTTT,CASSPGAGFQNTQYF
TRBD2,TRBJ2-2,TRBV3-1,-,TGTGCCAGCAGCCACCTTACCGGGACTAGCAAGAACACCGGGGAGCTGTTTTTT,CASSHLTGTSKNTGELFF
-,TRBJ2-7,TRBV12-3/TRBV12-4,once,TGTGCCAGCAGTTCCCCCGGGGGTAGCCATCCCTACGAGCAGTACTTC,CASSSPGGSHPYEQYF
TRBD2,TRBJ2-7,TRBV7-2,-,TGTGCCAGCAGCTTAAGATTAGGGGCGACTAGCGGAATAGATTCCTACGAGCAGTACTTC,CASSLRLGATSGIDSYEQYF
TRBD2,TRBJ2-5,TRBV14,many,TGTGCCAGCAGCCCCAGACTAGCGGGAGGTTCGGAGACCCAGTACTTC,CASSPRLAGGSETQYF
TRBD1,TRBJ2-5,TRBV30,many,TGTGCCTGGAGTAGGACAGGGGAAGGAGAGACCCAGTACTTC,CAWSRTGEGETQYF
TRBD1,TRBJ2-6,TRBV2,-,TGTGCCAGCAGCGCCGACAGGGGTTTAGGGGCCAACGTCCTGACTTTC,CASSADRGLGANVLTF
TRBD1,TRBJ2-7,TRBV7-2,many,TGTGCCAGCAGCTCGACAGGGGGCTACTACGAGCAGTACTTC,CASSSTGGYYEQYF
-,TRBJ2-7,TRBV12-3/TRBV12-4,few,TGTGCCAGCAGCTTTAGAGCTATCGGAGCCAGCTCCTACGAGCAGTACTTC,CASSFRAIGASSYEQYF
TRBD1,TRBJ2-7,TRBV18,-,TGTGCCAGCTCACCAGGACAGGGGGTTCACTACGAGCAGTACTTC,CASSPGQGVHYEQYF
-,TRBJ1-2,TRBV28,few,TGTGCCAGCAGTTTTGTGGGGGCGGGAAGCTATGGCTACACCTTC,CASSFVGAGSYGYTF
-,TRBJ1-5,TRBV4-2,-,TGTGCCAGCAGCCAAGCCCTTACTAGCAATCAGCCCCAGCATTTT,CASSQALTSNQPQHF
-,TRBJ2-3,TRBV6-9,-,TGTGCCAGCAGTTTCGGACAGAGAAGAGATACGCAGTATTTT,CASSFGQRRDTQYF
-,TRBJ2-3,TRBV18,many,TGTGCCAGCTCACCACGGTCCGATACGCAGTATTTT,CASSPRSDTQYF
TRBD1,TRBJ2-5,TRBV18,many,TGTGCCAGCTCACCACGGACAGGGCAAGAGACCCAGTACTTC,CASSPRTGQETQYF
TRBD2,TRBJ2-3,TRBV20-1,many,TGCAGTGCTAGACGGGAGGGGACAGATACGCAGTATTTT,CSARREGTDTQYF
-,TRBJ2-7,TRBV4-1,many,TGCGCCAGCAGCGGCTCACGATCCTACGAGCAGTACTTC,CASSGSRSYEQYF
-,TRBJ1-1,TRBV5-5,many,TGTGCCAGCACCCAACGGACCTTGAACACTGAAGCTTTCTTT,CASTQRTLNTEAFF
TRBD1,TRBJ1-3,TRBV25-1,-,TGTGCCAGCAGTGATCACAGGGGAGGTGGAAACACCATATATTTT,CASSDHRGGGNTIYF